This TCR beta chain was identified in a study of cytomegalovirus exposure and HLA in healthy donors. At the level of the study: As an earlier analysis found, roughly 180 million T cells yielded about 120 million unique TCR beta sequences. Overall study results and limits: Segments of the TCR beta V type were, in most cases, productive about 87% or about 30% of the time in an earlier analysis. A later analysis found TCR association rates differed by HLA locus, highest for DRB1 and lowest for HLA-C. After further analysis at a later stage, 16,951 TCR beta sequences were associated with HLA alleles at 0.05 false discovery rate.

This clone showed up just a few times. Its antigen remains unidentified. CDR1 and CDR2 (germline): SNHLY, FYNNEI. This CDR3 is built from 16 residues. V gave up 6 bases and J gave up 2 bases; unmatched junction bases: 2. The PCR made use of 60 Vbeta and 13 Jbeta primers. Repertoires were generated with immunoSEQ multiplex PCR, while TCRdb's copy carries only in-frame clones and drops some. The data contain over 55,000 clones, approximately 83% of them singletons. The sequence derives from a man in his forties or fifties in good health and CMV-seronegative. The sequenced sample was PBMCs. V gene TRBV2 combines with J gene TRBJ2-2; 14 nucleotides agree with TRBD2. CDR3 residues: CASRGLAGENTGELFF. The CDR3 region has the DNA TGTGCCAGCAGGGGACTAGCGGGGGAAAACACCGGGGAGCTGTTTTTT. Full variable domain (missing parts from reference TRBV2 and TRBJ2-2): EPEVTQTPSHQVTQMGQEVILRCVPISNHLYFYWYRQILGQKVEFLVSFYNNEISEKSEIFDDQFSVERPDGSNFTLKIRSTKLEDSAMYFCASRGLAGENTGELFFGEGSRLTVL.